This TCR beta chain appears in the sequencing data of a study of blood T cell repertoires in COVID-19. The wider study: The analysed material was cDNA or gDNA that came from T cells, B-cell-depleted T cells, or PBMCs.

This CDR3 region has 12 residues. Germline CDR1 and CDR2: KGHDR and SFDVKD. V was pared by 6 bases and J by 2 bases, with 6 bases between. Profiled with immunoSEQ multiplex PCR; TCRdb holds only in-frame clones, not every one. The sample includes 300,000 to 350,000 clones, roughly 90% of them seen just once. This receptor was taken from a man aged 30-40 years with COVID-19, enrolled during active disease. This chain joins TRBV24-1 and TRBJ2-5; TRBD2 is a possible D gene (5 bases). The specimen was peripheral blood. The CDR3 nucleotides are TGTGCCACCAGTCGGACTCAAGAGACCCAGTACTTC. It is translated as CATSRTQETQYF.